This T cell receptor beta chain was obtained from a study of response to subunit inactivated influenza vaccine. The study, taken as a whole, reports: Authors suggested each seasonal influenza vaccination recruits few new T cells.

This clonotype was seen more than once but under ten times. Its specificity is unknown. TCRdb reprocessed the RT-PCR reads via MiXCR and lists one record per CDR3 protein. The table includes some 540,000 distinct CDR3 sequences, 20% to 25% detected once. Between the trimmed V and J ends, which lost 6 bases and 3 bases, there was a span of 9 bases. This CDR3 has 13 residues. CDR1 and CDR2 from the germline V gene are MNHNS and SASEGT. This sample was shared with a second study, whose subject was T cells expressing NK-cell markers. That report adds: What made the TCR beta cDNA was 5'RACE template switching with UMIs. Six of the donors carried dominant NKG2C+ clonotypes that took up roughly 1.0-8% of their CD8+ T cells. The study did not resolve the HCMV specificity of expanded NKG2C+ T cell clones.

The sequence came from a man aged 50-59 years who received an inactivated influenza vaccine. V gene TRBV6-1 combines with J gene TRBJ1-5, with a tentative D call TRBD1 (6 bases). Sequenced here: CD4+ T cells sorted from PBMCs, sampled 11 to 12 days after vaccination. CDR3 nucleotide sequence: TGTGCCAGCAGAGGACAGCTCAATCAGCCCCAGCATTTT. This sequence encodes CASRGQLNQPQHF.